The present TCR beta chain was sequenced within a study of blood T cells in healthy people across ages. A second roughly 7 to 11 cycle PCR used barcoded and J-beta primers. Every sample gave at least 2.5 million paired-end reads containing CDR3. TCRdb reprocessed the 5' RACE reads via MiXCR and lists one record per CDR3 protein. The sample yields about 1,400,000 distinct CDR3 sequences, approximately 59% seen once. To note about this clonotype: Antigen: not known. This CDR3 fails to terminate in the conserved phenylalanine or tryptophan, so it likely reflects a read error.

The germline V and J ends were trimmed by 4 bases and 2 bases, with 17 bases remaining between them. The germline V gene has CDR1 DFQATT and CDR2 SNEGSKA (reference sequence). The CDR3 sequence is 15 residues long. Findings of the study overall: Age advanced and TCR beta diversity per million T cells fell, roughly linearly. There was a strong correlation between TCR beta diversity and naive T cell percentage. Any changes in expanded clonotypes were possibly confounded, as donor CMV status remained unknown.

The V and J genes are TRBV20-1 and TRBJ2-5, with D tentatively TRBD2 (6 bases). Material for sequencing was blood. This clonotype was sampled from a man younger than 30 in good health. The CDR3 sequence: CSATILGTLQETQYY. In DNA, the CDR3 is TGCAGTGCTACGATACTTGGGACTCTGCAAGAGACCCAGTACTAC.